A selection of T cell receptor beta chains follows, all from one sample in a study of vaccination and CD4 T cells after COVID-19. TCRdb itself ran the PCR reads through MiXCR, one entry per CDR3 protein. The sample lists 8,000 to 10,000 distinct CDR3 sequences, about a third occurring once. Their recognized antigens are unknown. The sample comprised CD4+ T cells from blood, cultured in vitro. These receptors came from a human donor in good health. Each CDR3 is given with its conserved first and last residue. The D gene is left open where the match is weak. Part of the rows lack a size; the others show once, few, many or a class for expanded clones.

TGTGCCAGCAGTTACCTCCTGGTGATGGATGAGCAGTTCTTC | CASSYLLVMDEQFF | 14 | TRBV12-3/TRBV12-4 | - | TRBJ2-1 | -
TGTGCCAGCAGCTTTGGGACGACGGTAGTGAATGAGCAGTTCTTC | CASSFGTTVVNEQFF | 15 | TRBV7-3 | few | TRBJ2-1 | -
TGTGCCAGCAGAATTGGGACAGGGAGGCTTGGCACCATATATTTT | CASRIGTGRLGTIYF | 15 | TRBV28 | - | TRBJ1-3 | TRBD1
TGTGCCAGCAGGGTAGGAAACTATGGCAACACCTTC | CASRVGNYGNTF | 12 | TRBV28 | - | TRBJ1-2 | -
TGTGCCAGTAGTCTGGGACTAGCGGGCCTGTTGGGGGAGCAGTACTTC | CASSLGLAGLLGEQYF | 16 | TRBV19 | - | TRBJ2-7 | TRBD2
TGCAGTGCTAGGTCGTCGCGACAGCAAGAGACCCAGTACTTC | CSARSSRQQETQYF | 14 | TRBV20-1 | few | TRBJ2-5 | -
TGCAGTCCAAGAAAAGGAGTTGTAGAGACCCAGTACTTC | CSPRKGVVETQYF | 13 | TRBV20-1 | - | TRBJ2-5 | -
TGTGCCAGCATACTAGCGGGAGGGTACGAGCAGTACTTC | CASILAGGYEQYF | 13 | TRBV2 | - | TRBJ2-7 | TRBD2
TGTGCCAGTAGTCACCGGGGTTCGGGCTATGGCTACACCTTC | CASSHRGSGYGYTF | 14 | TRBV19 | - | TRBJ1-2 | -
TGCAGTGCTAGAGATGGTTCAGAGACCCAGTACTTC | CSARDGSETQYF | 12 | TRBV20-1 | few | TRBJ2-5 | -
TGTGCCAGCAGTTACCCCCGGGGGAATCCGAACACTGAAGCTTTCTTT | CASSYPRGNPNTEAFF | 16 | TRBV6-2/TRBV6-3 | few | TRBJ1-1 | -
TGTGCCAGCAGCCAAACTAGCGGGAGGGGGAATGAGCAGTTCTTC | CASSQTSGRGNEQFF | 15 | TRBV7-9 | - | TRBJ2-1 | TRBD2
TGTGCCAGCAGCGTCAACGACAGAAAAGAGACCCAGTACTTC | CASSVNDRKETQYF | 14 | TRBV28 | few | TRBJ2-5 | -
TGCAGTGCTAGAGAATCTAGGGAGCATACGCAGTATTTT | CSARESREHTQYF | 13 | TRBV20-1 | - | TRBJ2-3 | -
TGTGCCAGAATGGGACAGGGCGGTCAGCCCCAGCATTTT | CARMGQGGQPQHF | 13 | TRBV6-4 | few | TRBJ1-5 | TRBD1
TGTGCCAGTACTAGCGAGTTGGGCAATGAGCAGTTCTTC | CASTSELGNEQFF | 13 | TRBV19 | - | TRBJ2-1 | -
TGCGCCAGCAGCCGGAGCACTGGGGCCAACGTCCTGACTTTC | CASSRSTGANVLTF | 14 | TRBV5-1 | few | TRBJ2-6 | -
TGCGCCAGCTCGAGGGTGATGACTAGCGGCACTGGCGAGCAGTACTTC | CASSRVMTSGTGEQYF | 16 | TRBV4-3 | once | TRBJ2-7 | TRBD2
TGCGCCAGCAGCTCCCATGGGGCCCACTATGGCTACACCTTC | CASSSHGAHYGYTF | 14 | TRBV7-2 | - | TRBJ1-2 | -
TGTGCCAGCAGTGAAAAAGCGGGAGGGCCAGATACGCAGTATTTT | CASSEKAGGPDTQYF | 15 | TRBV6-1 | few | TRBJ2-3 | TRBD2
TGTGCCACCAGTGATCCGACTAGCGGGAGGGCCGGGGAGCTGTTTTTT | CATSDPTSGRAGELFF | 16 | TRBV24-1 | few | TRBJ2-2 | TRBD2
TGTGCCAGCAGTTTACAGGGGCGAAACTATGGCTACACCTTC | CASSLQGRNYGYTF | 14 | TRBV12-3/TRBV12-4 | - | TRBJ1-2 | -
TGTGCCAGCAGTTACTCGAGGCAGGGGGCGGATGGCTACACCTTC | CASSYSRQGADGYTF | 15 | TRBV6-2/TRBV6-3 | few | TRBJ1-2 | TRBD1
TGTGCCACCAGCAGAAGTAGGGGAACTGGCTATGGCTACACCTTC | CATSRSRGTGYGYTF | 15 | TRBV15 | medium-sized | TRBJ1-2 | -
TGCAGTGCAGTGGAGGGCGCCGGGGAGCTGTTTTTT | CSAVEGAGELFF | 12 | TRBV20-1 | - | TRBJ2-2 | -
TGCAGTGCTAGAGACCCCGCGGGAGCGCCAAGGGACCAGCCCCAGCATTTT | CSARDPAGAPRDQPQHF | 17 | TRBV20-1 | - | TRBJ1-5 | -
TGTGCCAGCAGCTTAACCTGGGAGCAGTACTTC | CASSLTWEQYF | 11 | TRBV7-2 | - | TRBJ2-7 | -
TGTGCCAGCAGTCAACAGGGTTGGGATTCACCCCTCCACTTT | CASSQQGWDSPLHF | 14 | TRBV12-3/TRBV12-4 | few | TRBJ1-6 | -
TGCGCCAGCAGCTCCCAAGCGGGAGACAATGAGCAGTTCTTC | CASSSQAGDNEQFF | 14 | TRBV5-1 | few | TRBJ2-1 | TRBD2
TGTGCCAGCAGTCCCTCCGGGTACACAGATACGCAGTATTTT | CASSPSGYTDTQYF | 14 | TRBV27 | few | TRBJ2-3 | -
TGTGCCAGCAGTGGACAGGGGCGCACAGATACGCAGTGTTTT | CASSGQGRTDTQCF | 14 | TRBV2 | - | TRBJ2-3 | TRBD1
TGCAGTGCTACGGGACTAGCCACCTACAATGAGCAGTTCTTC | CSATGLATYNEQFF | 14 | TRBV20-1 | few | TRBJ2-1 | TRBD2
TGTGCCAGCAGCTTATCAGGGGCTGGAAACACCATATATTTT | CASSLSGAGNTIYF | 14 | TRBV7-2 | - | TRBJ1-3 | -
TGTGCCAGCAGCTTAAGAGGCCAGGCCTCCTATAACTATGGCTACACCTTC | CASSLRGQASYNYGYTF | 17 | TRBV7-2 | few | TRBJ1-2 | -
TGTGCCAGCAGTCACCGGGACACGGGCACTCAGTACTTC | CASSHRDTGTQYF | 13 | TRBV27 | - | TRBJ2-4 | -
TGTGCCAGCAGCCCCGCTGTGGGTACGCAGTATTTT | CASSPAVGTQYF | 12 | TRBV7-6 | few | TRBJ2-3 | -
TGTGCCAGCAGCGAGACAGGTTCCAATCAGCCCCAGCATTTT | CASSETGSNQPQHF | 14 | TRBV9 | - | TRBJ1-5 | -
TGTGCCAGCAGTGGCCCTAGATCAAGGGGTGTCCCCTACGAGCAGTACTTC | CASSGPRSRGVPYEQYF | 17 | TRBV6-1 | - | TRBJ2-7 | -
TGTGCCAGCAGCTTAAGCGGCGGGAGCTCCTACAATGAGCAGTTCTTC | CASSLSGGSSYNEQFF | 16 | TRBV7-2 | - | TRBJ2-1 | TRBD2
TGCAGTGCTAGTGGAGACCAAGAGACCCAGTACTTC | CSASGDQETQYF | 12 | TRBV20-1 | - | TRBJ2-5 | -
TGTGCCAGCAGCTTATGGTTGGCTAGCGGAAACACAGATACGCAGTATTTT | CASSLWLASGNTDTQYF | 17 | TRBV7-2 | - | TRBJ2-3 | TRBD2
TGTGCCAGCAGCAAAGCAATACGGGCCCCTGAAGCTTTCTTT | CASSKAIRAPEAFF | 14 | TRBV21-1 | medium-sized | TRBJ1-1 | -
TGTGCCAGCAGCTACCAACAGGGGGCTAACACTGAAGCTTTCTTT | CASSYQQGANTEAFF | 15 | TRBV7-2 | - | TRBJ1-1 | TRBD1
TGCGCCAGCAGCTCGAGTACCGCGAACACTGAAGCTTTCTTT | CASSSSTANTEAFF | 14 | TRBV5-1 | once | TRBJ1-1 | -
TGTGCCAGCAGTCACGGGACTGGGGAGGCCCGGACCCAGTACTTC | CASSHGTGEARTQYF | 15 | TRBV6-1 | few | TRBJ2-5 | -
TGTGCCAGCAGCAAACGGGACTCCGTCTACGAGCAGTACTTC | CASSKRDSVYEQYF | 14 | TRBV27 | few | TRBJ2-7 | -
TGTGCCAGCAGCCGAACAGGGGAGCGGCTAAGGGGAGGATATGGCTACACCTTC | CASSRTGERLRGGYGYTF | 18 | TRBV27 | few | TRBJ1-2 | TRBD1
TGCAGTGCTTCCCTAGGGGATCCGCATTCACCCCTCCACTTT | CSASLGDPHSPLHF | 14 | TRBV20-1 | few | TRBJ1-6 | -
TGTGCCAGCAGCTACGGGAGGAGTAACAATGAGCAGTTCTTC | CASSYGRSNNEQFF | 14 | TRBV28 | - | TRBJ2-1 | TRBD2
TGTGCCAGCAGCCCGGGGACAGGGGTGGTAAATGAGCAGTTCTTC | CASSPGTGVVNEQFF | 15 | TRBV11-2 | - | TRBJ2-1 | TRBD1
TGTGCCAGCAGTTTACGGGTGGGGGATGGCTACACCTTC | CASSLRVGDGYTF | 13 | TRBV27 | medium-sized | TRBJ1-2 | -
TGCAGTGCTAGAAAAACGTTATTGAACACTGAAGCTTTCTTT | CSARKTLLNTEAFF | 14 | TRBV20-1 | - | TRBJ1-1 | -
TGTGCCAGCAGTATCCCCCAATTCCATACGCAGTATTTT | CASSIPQFHTQYF | 13 | TRBV28 | - | TRBJ2-3 | -